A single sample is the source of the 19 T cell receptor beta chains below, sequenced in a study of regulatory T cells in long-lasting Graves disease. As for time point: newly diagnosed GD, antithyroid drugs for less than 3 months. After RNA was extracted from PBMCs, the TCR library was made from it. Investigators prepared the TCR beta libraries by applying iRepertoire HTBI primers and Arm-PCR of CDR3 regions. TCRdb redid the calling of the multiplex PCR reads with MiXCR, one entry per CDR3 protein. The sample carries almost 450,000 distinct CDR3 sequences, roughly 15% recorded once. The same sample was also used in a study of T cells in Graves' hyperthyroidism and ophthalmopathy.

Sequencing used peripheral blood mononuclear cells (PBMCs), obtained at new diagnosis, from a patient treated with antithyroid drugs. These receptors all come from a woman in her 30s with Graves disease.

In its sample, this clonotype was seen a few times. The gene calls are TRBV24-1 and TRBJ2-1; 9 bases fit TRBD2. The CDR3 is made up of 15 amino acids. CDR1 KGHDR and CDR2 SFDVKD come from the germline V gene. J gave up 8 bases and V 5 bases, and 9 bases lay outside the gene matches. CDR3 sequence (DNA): TGTGCCACCAGTGTCGGTAGCGGGAGAGTCTATGAGCAGTTCTTC. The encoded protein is CATSVGSGRVYEQFF.

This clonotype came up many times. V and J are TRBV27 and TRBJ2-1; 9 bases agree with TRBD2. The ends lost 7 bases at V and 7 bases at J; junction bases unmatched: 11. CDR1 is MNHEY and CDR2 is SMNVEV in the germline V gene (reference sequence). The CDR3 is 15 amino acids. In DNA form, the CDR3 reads TGTGCCAGCATTGGGCTAGCGGGATATGGAAATGAGCAGTTCTTC. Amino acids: CASIGLAGYGNEQFF.

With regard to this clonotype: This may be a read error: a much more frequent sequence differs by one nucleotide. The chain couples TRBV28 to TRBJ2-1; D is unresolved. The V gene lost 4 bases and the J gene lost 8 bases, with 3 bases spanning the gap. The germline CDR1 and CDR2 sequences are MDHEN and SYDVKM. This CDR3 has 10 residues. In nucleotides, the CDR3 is TGTGCCAGCAGTTACCATGAGCAGTTCTTC. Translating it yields CASSYHEQFF.

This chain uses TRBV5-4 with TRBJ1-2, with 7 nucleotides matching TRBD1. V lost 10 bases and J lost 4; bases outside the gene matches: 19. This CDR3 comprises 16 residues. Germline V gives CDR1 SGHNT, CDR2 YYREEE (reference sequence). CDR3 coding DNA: TGTGCCGGTTATCTGAGGGGGACAGATCAGGGCTATGGCTACACCTTC. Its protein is CAGYLRGTDQGYGYTF.

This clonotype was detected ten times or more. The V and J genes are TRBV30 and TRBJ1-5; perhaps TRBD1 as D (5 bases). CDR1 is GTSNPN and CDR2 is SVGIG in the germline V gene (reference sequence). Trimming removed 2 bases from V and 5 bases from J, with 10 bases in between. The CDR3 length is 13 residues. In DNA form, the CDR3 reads TGTGCCTGGAGTATTAGAGGGGATCAGCCCCAGCATTTT. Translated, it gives CAWSIRGDQPQHF.

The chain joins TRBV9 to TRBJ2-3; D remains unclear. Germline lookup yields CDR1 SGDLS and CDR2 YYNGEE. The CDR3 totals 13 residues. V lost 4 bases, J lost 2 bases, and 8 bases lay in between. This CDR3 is CASSLTLTDTQYF. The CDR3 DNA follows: TGTGCCAGCAGCCTGACACTCACAGATACGCAGTATTTT.

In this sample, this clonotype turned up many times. The CDR3 here is CASSLLQTRGEQYF. The CDR3 nucleotides are TGTGCCAGCAGTTTATTACAAACCCGGGGCGAGCAGTACTTC. The chain couples TRBV28 to TRBJ2-7; possibly TRBD2 for D (5 bases). The CDR3 is made up of 14 amino acids. V gave up 1 base and J gave up 6 bases, with 13 bases separating them. The germline V gene encodes CDR1 MDHEN and CDR2 SYDVKM. The whole variable domain, remainder taken from reference TRBV28 and TRBJ2-7, is DVKVTQSSRYLVKRTGEKVFLECVQDMDHENMFWYRQDPGLGLRLIYFSYDVKMKEKGDIPEGYSVSREKKERFSLILESASTNQTSMYLCASSLLQTRGEQYFGPGTRLTVT.

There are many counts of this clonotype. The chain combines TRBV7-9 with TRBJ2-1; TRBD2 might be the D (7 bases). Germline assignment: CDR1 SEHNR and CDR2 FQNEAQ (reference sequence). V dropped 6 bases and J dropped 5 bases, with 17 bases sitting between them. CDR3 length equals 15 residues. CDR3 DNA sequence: TGTGCCAGCAGGGGGGGGGACACGAGCAACAATGAGCAGTTCTTC. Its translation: CASRGGDTSNNEQFF.

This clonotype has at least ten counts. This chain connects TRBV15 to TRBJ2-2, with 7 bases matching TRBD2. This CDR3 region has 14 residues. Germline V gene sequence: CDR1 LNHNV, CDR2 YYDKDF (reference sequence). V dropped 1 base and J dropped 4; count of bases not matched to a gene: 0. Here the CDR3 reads CATSRAGGTGELFF. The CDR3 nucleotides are TGTGCCACCAGCAGAGCGGGGGGCACCGGGGAGCTGTTTTTT.

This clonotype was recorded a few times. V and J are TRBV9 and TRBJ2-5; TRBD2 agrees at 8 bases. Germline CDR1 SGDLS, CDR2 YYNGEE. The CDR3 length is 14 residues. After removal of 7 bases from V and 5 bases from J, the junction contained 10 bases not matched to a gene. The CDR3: CASGRTAGAETQYF. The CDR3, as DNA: TGTGCCAGCGGACGAACAGCGGGAGCGGAGACCCAGTACTTC.

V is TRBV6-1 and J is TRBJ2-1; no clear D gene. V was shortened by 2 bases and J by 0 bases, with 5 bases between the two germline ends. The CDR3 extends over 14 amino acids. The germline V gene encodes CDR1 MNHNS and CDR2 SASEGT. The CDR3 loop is CASSESNSYNEQFF. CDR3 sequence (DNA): TGTGCCAGCAGTGAATCAAACTCCTACAATGAGCAGTTCTTC.

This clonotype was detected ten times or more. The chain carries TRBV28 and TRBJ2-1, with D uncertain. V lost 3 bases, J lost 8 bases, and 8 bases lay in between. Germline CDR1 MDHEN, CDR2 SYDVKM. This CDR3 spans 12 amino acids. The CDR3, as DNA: TGTGCCAGCAGTTTTGGTAGGGATGAGCAGTTCTTC. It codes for CASSFGRDEQFF.

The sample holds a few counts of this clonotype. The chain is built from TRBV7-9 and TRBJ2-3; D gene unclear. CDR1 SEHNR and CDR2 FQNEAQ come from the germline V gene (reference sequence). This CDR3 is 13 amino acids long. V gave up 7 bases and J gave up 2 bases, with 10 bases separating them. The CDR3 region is CASTPATTDTQYF. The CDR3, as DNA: TGTGCCAGCACCCCGGCCACCACAGATACGCAGTATTTT.

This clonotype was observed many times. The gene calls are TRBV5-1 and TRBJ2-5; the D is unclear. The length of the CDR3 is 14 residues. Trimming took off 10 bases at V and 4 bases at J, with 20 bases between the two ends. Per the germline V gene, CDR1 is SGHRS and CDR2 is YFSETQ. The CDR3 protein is CAGPDLSSPETQYF. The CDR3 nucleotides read TGCGCCGGACCCGACCTTTCCAGCCCAGAGACCCAGTACTTC.

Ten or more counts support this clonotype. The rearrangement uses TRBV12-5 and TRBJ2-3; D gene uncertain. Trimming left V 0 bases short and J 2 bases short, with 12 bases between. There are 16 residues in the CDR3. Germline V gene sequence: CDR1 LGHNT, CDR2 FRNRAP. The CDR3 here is CASGLVRWASTDTQYF. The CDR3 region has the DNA TGTGCTAGTGGTTTGGTACGGTGGGCTTCCACAGATACGCAGTATTTT.

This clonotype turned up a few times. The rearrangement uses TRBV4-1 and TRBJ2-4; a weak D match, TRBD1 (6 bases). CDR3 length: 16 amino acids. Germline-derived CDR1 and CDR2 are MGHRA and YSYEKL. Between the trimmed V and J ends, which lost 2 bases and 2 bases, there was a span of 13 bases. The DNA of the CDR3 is TGCGCCAGCAGCCAACCACGACAGGATTCCAAAAACATTCAGTACTTC. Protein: CASSQPRQDSKNIQYF.

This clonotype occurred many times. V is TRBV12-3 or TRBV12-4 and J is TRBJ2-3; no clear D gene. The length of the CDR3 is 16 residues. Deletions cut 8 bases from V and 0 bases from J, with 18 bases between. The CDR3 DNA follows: TGTGCCAGCCTCCCTGCGGCGGTAACTAGCACAGATACGCAGTATTTT. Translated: CASLPAAVTSTDTQYF.

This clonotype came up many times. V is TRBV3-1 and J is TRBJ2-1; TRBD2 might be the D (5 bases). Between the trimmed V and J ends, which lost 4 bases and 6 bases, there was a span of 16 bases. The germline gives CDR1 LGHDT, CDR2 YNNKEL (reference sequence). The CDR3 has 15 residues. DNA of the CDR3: TGTGCCAGCAGCCTAAGGAGAGGAGGATTCAATGAGCAGTTCTTC. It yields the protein CASSLRRGGFNEQFF.

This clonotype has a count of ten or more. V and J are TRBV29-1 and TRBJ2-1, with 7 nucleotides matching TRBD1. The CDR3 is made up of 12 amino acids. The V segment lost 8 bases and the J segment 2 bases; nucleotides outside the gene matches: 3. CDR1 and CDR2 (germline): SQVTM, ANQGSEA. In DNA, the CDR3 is TGCAGCTACAGGGGCACCTACAATGAGCAGTTCTTC. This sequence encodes CSYRGTYNEQFF.